This is a list of T cell receptor beta chains from one sample in a study of human T cells and chemical hapten exposure. MiXCR, run by TCRdb on the RACE reads, gives a single entry per CDR3 protein. The data hold a few hundred thousand distinct CDR3 sequences, with over 6% observed a single time. The specimen was whole blood, collected in connection with sensitization to the hapten diphenylcyclopropenone (DPC). Every receptor here comes from a woman younger than 35 with alopecia areata. Some clones in this sample may be carry-over from other donors' samples. The CDR3 runs from the conserved cysteine through the conserved F or W. D genes are given only for firm matches. Clone sizes are given selectively: once, few, many, or a class where the clone is expanded.

V: TRBV3-1
size: few
J: TRBJ1-2
D: TRBD1
CDR3: CASSRGQGVSYGYTF
DNA: TGTGCCAGCAGCCGAGGACAGGGGGTTTCCTATGGCTACACCTTC

V: TRBV3-1
size: few
J: TRBJ1-1
D: NA
CDR3: CASSPGGLSTEAFF
DNA: TGTGCCAGCAGCCCCGGGGGGCTGAGCACTGAAGCTTTCTTT

V: TRBV28
size: many
J: TRBJ2-3
D: TRBD1
CDR3: CASRSGTGADTQYF
DNA: TGTGCCAGCAGGTCCGGGACAGGGGCCGATACGCAGTATTTT

V: TRBV6-5
size: few
J: TRBJ1-5
D: NA
CDR3: CASSYGPSIIPQHF
DNA: TGTGCCAGCAGTTACGGGCCCAGTATTATACCCCAGCATTTT

V: TRBV14
size: many
J: TRBJ1-2
D: NA
CDR3: CASSQGREGLHRAFNYGYTF
DNA: TGTGCCAGCAGCCAAGGCCGGGAGGGGCTACACAGGGCCTTTAACTATGGCTACACCTTC

V: TRBV7-3
size: NA
J: TRBJ2-1
D: NA
CDR3: CASSLTYYTYEQFF
DNA: TGTGCCAGCAGCTTAACGTACTATACCTATGAGCAGTTCTTC

V: TRBV6-5
size: few
J: TRBJ1-6
D: NA
CDR3: CASSFAGGFDNSPLHF
DNA: TGTGCCAGCAGTTTCGCCGGGGGGTTCGATAATTCACCCCTCCACTTT

V: TRBV5-1
size: NA
J: TRBJ2-5
D: TRBD1
CDR3: CASSLRDSAQETQYF
DNA: TGCGCCAGCAGCTTGAGGGACAGCGCCCAAGAGACCCAGTACTTC

V: TRBV7-2
size: few
J: TRBJ2-5
D: NA
CDR3: CASSPALNYQETQYF
DNA: TGTGCCAGCAGCCCCGCATTGAATTACCAAGAGACCCAGTACTTC

V: TRBV20-1
size: few
J: TRBJ1-5
D: NA
CDR3: CSARETSGGPTQPQHF
DNA: TGCAGTGCTAGAGAGACCTCCGGGGGACCTACTCAGCCCCAGCATTTT

V: TRBV27
size: NA
J: TRBJ1-1
D: NA
CDR3: CASSLSGAIEAFF
DNA: TGTGCCAGCAGTTTATCCGGGGCGATAGAAGCTTTCTTT

V: TRBV6-1
size: few
J: TRBJ2-7
D: NA
CDR3: CASSGEAPYEQYF
DNA: TGTGCCAGCAGTGGAGAAGCTCCCTACGAGCAGTACTTC

V: TRBV20-1
size: few
J: TRBJ1-1
D: NA
CDR3: CSAQGVGTEAFF
DNA: TGCAGTGCCCAGGGAGTTGGCACTGAAGCTTTCTTT

V: TRBV2
size: many
J: TRBJ2-4
D: TRBD2
CDR3: CASSESGGVYIQYF
DNA: TGTGCCAGCAGTGAGAGCGGGGGGGTATACATTCAGTACTTC

V: TRBV7-9
size: many
J: TRBJ2-5
D: NA
CDR3: CASGPAPQKETQYF
DNA: TGTGCCAGTGGCCCGGCGCCTCAAAAAGAGACCCAGTACTTC

V: TRBV12-3/TRBV12-4
size: NA
J: TRBJ2-3
D: NA
CDR3: CASSLLRDFYTDTQYF
DNA: TGTGCCAGCAGTTTACTCCGGGACTTTTACACAGATACGCAGTATTTT

V: TRBV20-1
size: few
J: TRBJ2-6
D: TRBD2
CDR3: CSARIGEGMPGANVLTF
DNA: TGCAGTGCTAGAATCGGGGAGGGGATGCCTGGGGCCAACGTCCTGACTTTC

V: TRBV10-3
size: few
J: TRBJ2-3
D: NA
CDR3: CAISDGAGSTDTQYF
DNA: TGTGCCATCAGCGATGGGGCAGGGAGCACAGATACGCAGTATTTT

V: TRBV7-8
size: many
J: TRBJ1-1
D: NA
CDR3: CASMAGFSEAFF
DNA: TGTGCCAGCATGGCAGGGTTCAGTGAAGCTTTCTTT

V: TRBV12-3/TRBV12-4
size: few
J: TRBJ2-1
D: TRBD2
CDR3: CASSWSASGGYNEQFF
DNA: TGTGCCAGCAGTTGGTCGGCTAGCGGGGGATACAATGAGCAGTTCTTC

V: TRBV12-3/TRBV12-4
size: many
J: TRBJ2-3
D: NA
CDR3: CASSLTDTQYF
DNA: TGTGCCAGCAGCCTCACAGATACGCAGTATTTT

V: TRBV6-5
size: many
J: TRBJ2-3
D: NA
CDR3: CASSPMLGTSDTQYF
DNA: TGTGCCAGCAGTCCAATGCTTGGAACTTCAGATACGCAGTATTTT

V: TRBV4-1
size: many
J: TRBJ1-6
D: NA
CDR3: CASSQGQRHSPLHF
DNA: TGCGCCAGCAGCCAGGGCCAGCGGCATTCACCCCTCCACTTT

V: TRBV3-1
size: many
J: TRBJ1-6
D: TRBD1
CDR3: CASSDKDRGLGGFNSPLHF
DNA: TGTGCCAGCAGCGATAAGGACAGGGGCTTAGGTGGATTTAATTCACCCCTCCACTTT